A selection of T cell receptor beta chains follows, all from one sample in a study of radiotherapy plus CTLA-4 blockade in lung cancer. Method: immunoSEQ multiplex PCR; TCRdb's copy keeps in-frame clones and lacks some. The data hold about 80,000 clones, with 70% to 90% observed a single time. Material: peripheral blood, obtained from a patient treated with radiotherapy plus ipilimumab. The receptors come from a human donor with non-small cell lung cancer who had stable disease on radiotherapy plus ipilimumab. Each CDR3 is given with its conserved first and last residue. A D gene is named only where the DNA matches it firmly. Expanded clones are given a class, and other clones once, few, many or no size at all.

d_gene	abundance	v_gene	j_gene	CDR3nt	CDR3aa
.	.	TRBV5-6	TRBJ2-6	TGTGCCAGCACAGAGGGGGTTGGGGCCAACGTCCTGACTTTC	CASTEGVGANVLTF
.	.	TRBV7-8	TRBJ1-2	TGTGCCAGCAGCTTAGGGACGTCTAACTATGGCTACACCTTT	CASSLGTSNYGYTF
TRBD1	.	TRBV28	TRBJ1-2	TGTGCCAGCAGCAGATCCGGACAGGGACTGGAGTATGGCTACACCTTC	CASSRSGQGLEYGYTF
.	.	TRBV14	TRBJ2-5	TGTGCCAGCAGCCCAAGTATCTCCAGCGCCCAGTACTTC	CASSPSISSAQYF
TRBD2	once	TRBV13	TRBJ2-5	TGTGCCAGCAGCTTAGCGGGACTAGCGGGAGGGCGGTCGGAGACCCAGTACTTC	CASSLAGLAGGRSETQYF
TRBD1	.	TRBV6-5	TRBJ1-6	TGTGCCAGCAGTTACTCCAGACAGGGGAGATCACCCCTCCACTTT	CASSYSRQGRSPLHF
.	.	TRBV5-4	TRBJ2-1	TGTGCCAGCAGCTTGAGACGGACTGGGTACAATGAGCAGTTCTTC	CASSLRRTGYNEQFF
TRBD1	.	TRBV28	TRBJ1-2	TGTGCCAGCAGTTTACAGGGGGGCGGCTACACCTTC	CASSLQGGGYTF
TRBD1	.	TRBV28	TRBJ1-3	TGTGCCAGCAGCCCGACAGGGGCCAACTCTGGAAACACCATATATTTT	CASSPTGANSGNTIYF
.	.	TRBV5-6	TRBJ1-4	TGTGCCAGCCGACGGAGGGGTATTAATGAAAAACTGTTTTTT	CASRRRGINEKLFF
TRBD2	.	TRBV28	TRBJ2-7	TGTGCCAGTATCCTAGCGGGGGGGCCCCGAAGCTCCTACGAGCAGTACTTC	CASILAGGPRSSYEQYF
.	.	TRBV7-2	TRBJ1-5	TGTGCCAGCAGCTTTTCACAGGCAGGTGGTCAGCCCCAGCATTTT	CASSFSQAGGQPQHF
.	.	TRBV5-4	TRBJ1-1	TGTGCCAGCACCGAGGGCGGGGGGCAGTACACTGAAGCTTTCTTT	CASTEGGGQYTEAFF
.	.	TRBV21-1	TRBJ1-5	TGTGCCAGCAGCAAAGACTGCCGGAAGACAGGGAACGTAAGGAATCAGCCCCAGCATTTT	CASSKDCRKTGNVRNQPQHF
TRBD1	.	TRBV7-9	TRBJ1-5	TGTGCCAGCAGCTTAGAGGGGCGACAGGGGTCTTTCAATCAGCCCCAGCATTTT	CASSLEGRQGSFNQPQHF
.	.	TRBV6-5	TRBJ2-7	TGTGCCAGCAGCTCAGGACAGCCCTCCTCCTACGAGCAGTACTTC	CASSSGQPSSYEQYF
.	.	TRBV2	TRBJ2-7	TGTGCCAGCAGTGGGACTCGAATAGTAAGTGAGCAGTACTTC	CASSGTRIVSEQYF
.	.	TRBV10-1	TRBJ2-6	TGCGCCAGCAGTGAGTCGGGGAGTGGGGCCAACGTCCTGACTTTC	CASSESGSGANVLTF
.	few	TRBV6-5	TRBJ1-1	TGTGCCAGCAGTTACAGGACTGAAGCTTTCTTT	CASSYRTEAFF
TRBD1	.	TRBV19	TRBJ1-5	TGTGCCAGTAGTATAGTGTCAGGGGGCCCCGGACCCCAGCATTTT	CASSIVSGGPGPQHF
.	.	TRBV5-1	TRBJ2-5	TGCGCCAGCAATTCGGGACTCCCGGGGGAGACCCAGTACTTC	CASNSGLPGETQYF
.	few	TRBV7-8	TRBJ2-3	TGTGCCAGCCTAACAGGGTACGATACGCAGTATTTT	CASLTGYDTQYF
.	once	TRBV9	TRBJ2-5	TGTGCCAGCAGCGTAGCTTTTGCGAGTAGCTGGGAGACCCAGTACTTC	CASSVAFASSWETQYF
TRBD1	.	TRBV28	TRBJ2-7	TGTGCCAGCAGGTTAAGACAGGGCGTCCACGAGCAGTACTTC	CASRLRQGVHEQYF